The sample holds a few counts of the clone carrying this TCR beta chain. The data originate from a study of T-cell reconstitution after alpha-beta-depleted transplantation in children. Unique molecular identifiers were incorporated during preparation of the TCRbeta library. MiXCR, run by TCRdb on the PCR reads, gives a single entry per CDR3 protein. This repertoire shows 540,000 or so distinct CDR3 sequences, about 23% found once; its top ten account for less than 15%. There are 13 residues in the CDR3. The ends were cut back, 6 bases at V and 7 bases at J, with 15 bases in the middle. The material was PBMCs, mostly from graft donor cells, obtained 360 days after TCRalphabeta/CD19-depleted stem cell transplant. This clonotype originated in a boy younger than two who had a stem cell transplant for acute myeloid leukemia, so the T cells may come from the graft donor. The rearrangement uses TRBV12-3 or TRBV12-4 and TRBJ2-5; a possible D gene is TRBD1 (8 bases). The CDR3 is CASSLTGEGTQYF. The CDR3 DNA sequence: TGTGCCAGCAGCTTGACAGGGGAGGGGACCCAGTACTTC.